Included here is one T cell receptor (beta chain) sequence, with context. The table came from immunoSEQ multiplex PCR; TCRdb's copy has only in-frame clones and leaves some out. The sample consists of 250,000 or so clones, about 84% of them appearing once. This sample is drawn from a study of blood T cell repertoires in COVID-19. This clonotype was sampled from a woman aged 45-65 years who had recovered from COVID-19. The sample comprised PBMCs or T cells enriched from blood (not recorded which).

The CDR3 region is CASSRDRRFTEAFF. The CDR3 DNA is TGTGCCAGTAGTAGAGACAGGCGCTTCACTGAAGCTTTCTTT. This chain connects TRBV19 to TRBJ1-1; maybe TRBD1 (6 bases). The V gene's germline CDR1 is LNHDA and CDR2 SQIVND (reference sequence). The ends were cut back, 4 bases at V and 4 bases at J, with 13 bases in the middle. This CDR3 is built from 14 residues.